This T cell receptor (beta chain) was sequenced during a study of blood T cell repertoires in COVID-19 (dated by TCRdb to the early 2020s). Background on the whole study: Collaborator samples came from the United States, Italy and Spain and covered acute and convalescent phases of COVID-19. The material from the prospective study consisted of cDNA or gDNA derived from T cells, B-cell-depleted T cells, or PBMCs. Deeply sampled blood TCRbeta repertoires from subjects exposed to, actively infected with, or recovered from COVID-19 were included in the dataset. A freely available public database, intended as a resource for researchers studying the immune response to SARS-CoV-2, is where the repertoires were released. Samples came from the ongoing ImmuneRACE study (first 160 participants) plus 1,254 subjects from 6 global collaborators. Nearly every sample came with metadata listing a de-identified subject ID, COVID-19 status, age in years and sex. Where HLA class I and class II types were available, the types were taken from metadata supplied by the sample provider, not from assay-based typing.

The collaborating institutions used their own protocols to collect whole blood in K2EDTA tubes. For TCRbeta analysis, collaborators shipped samples in one of three forms: frozen whole blood, isolated PBMCs, or DNA extracted from either of those sample types. Comment on this clone: Its antigen remains unidentified. No per-base quality is available; no much larger clone lies one base away.

According to the germline V gene, CDR1 reads ENHRY and CDR2 reads SYGVKD. The CDR3 spans 16 residues, from the cysteine through the phenylalanine. CDR3 DNA only is kept here, 48 bases in frame from base 1. Trimming removed 10 bases from V and 0 bases from J; the gene matches leave 10 bases unexplained. What the study reported, not specific to this receptor: The quantity of clinical and demographic metadata differed by source and by participant and was supplied without curation.

TCRbeta CDR3 regions were amplified from genomic DNA using the immunoSEQ Assay, a bias-controlled multiplex PCR. Per the source publication's procedure: Nucleated cell counts per sample were estimated from amplification of reference gene primers within the assay. To quantify the absolute abundance of each unique TCRbeta CDR3 rearrangement, sequence reads were collapsed and filtered. For each sample, productive Simpson clonality was calculated as the square root of Simpson's diversity index over productive rearrangements. TCRdb stores this immuneACCESS table with in-frame sequences only. Part of the clones is absent; in the studies checked, under half of the shortfall reflects unresolved V genes, and no reason is known for the rest. The DNA was the basis for D and trimming; V, J and clone size are from that table. The sample has some 150,000 clones on record, 70% to 90% of them singletons. The top ten hold 0.8% to 1.2% of the sample.

The source of this sequence is a man in his forties with acute or convalescent COVID-19. The chain uses TRBV10-3 and TRBJ1-2; 11 junctional bases match TRBD1. Sequencing was done on a sample of peripheral blood. The CDR3 region reads CATLSGTGGSNYGYTF. The nucleotides read TGTGCCACCCTTTCCGGGACAGGGGGATCTAACTATGGCTACACCTTC.